The present entry profiles one TCR beta chain with its context. Its antigen remains unidentified. Germline CDR1 and CDR2: SQVTM and ANQGSEA. There are 14 residues in the CDR3. V was pared by 6 bases and J by 7 bases, with 8 bases of the junction left unmatched. This sample was included in a study of T-cell reconstitution after alpha-beta-depleted transplantation in children. Broader study findings: T-cell counts and diversity were attributed mostly to newly produced T cells one year after transplant. Recipient T cells and thymic progenitors that survived gave rise to the high TCRbeta diversity observed at day 60 in some patients.

The authors prepared the TCRbeta library with unique molecular identifiers. TCRdb re-called the PCR reads with MiXCR, one entry per CDR3 protein. This sample has some 450,000 distinct CDR3 sequences, with roughly 43% found just once. The chain joins TRBV29-1 to TRBJ2-1, with 11 bases aligning to TRBD2. This receptor was obtained from a girl aged 2 to 9 with aplastic anemia, due to receive a stem cell transplant. This specimen consisted of PBMCs, obtained before TCRalphabeta/CD19-depleted stem cell transplant. The CDR3, as DNA: TGCAGCGTGATACTAGCGGGGGCGTCAAATGAGCAGTTCTTC. It is translated as CSVILAGASNEQFF.